The 26 T cell receptor beta chains below come from one sample, sequenced in a study of beta chain features in type 1 diabetes. The authors reverse transcribed all of the isolated RNA, so sequencing captured expressed TCRB transcripts. Clones were read by immunoSEQ multiplex PCR, and TCRdb kept only the in-frame ones, dropping some. The sample lists some 350,000 clones, about 10% occurring once. General study findings and limits: Type 1 diabetes patients had TCRB CDR3s that were shorter (moderately but significantly so) in all four CD4+ subsets.

Their recognized antigens are unknown. The sample comprised central memory CD4+ T cells from blood. These receptors all come from a man between 25 and 39 years old with type 1 diabetes.

This clone has a count of ten or more. The rearrangement joins TRBV9 to TRBJ2-4; D perhaps matches TRBD1 (5 bases). Germline-derived CDR1 and CDR2 are SGDLS and YYNGEE. The CDR3 is 16 amino acids. Trimming took off 0 bases at V and 9 bases at J, with 19 bases between the two ends. Here the CDR3 DNA reads TGTGCCAGCAGCGTAGGACAGCATGGGAAGGGCGGCATTCAGTACTTC. It encodes CASSVGQHGKGGIQYF.

The V call is TRBV7-6, the J call TRBJ1-1; D call uncertain. Looked up from germline, CDR1 is SGHVS and CDR2 is FNYEAQ. The CDR3 totals 16 residues. With 0 bases removed from V and 0 bases from J, the gap between germline ends came to 11 bases. CDR3 DNA sequence: TGTGCCAGCAGCTTAGCCCCAGGTCCTATGAACACTGAAGCTTTCTTT. As protein: CASSLAPGPMNTEAFF. The whole variable domain, remainder taken from reference TRBV7-6 and TRBJ1-1, is GAGVSQSPRYKVTKRGQDVALRCDPISGHVSLYWYRQALGQGPEFLTYFNYEAQQDKSGLPNDRFSAERPEGSISTLTIQRTEQRDSAMYRCASSLAPGPMNTEAFFGQGTRLTVV.

The CDR3 region has the DNA TGTGCCAGCAGACGCCGACAGGGGGCTTGGAATGAGCAGTTCTTC. Its protein is CASRRRQGAWNEQFF. J is TRBJ2-1 and V is TRBV6-6, with 10 bases fitting TRBD1. The CDR3 loop spans 15 amino acids. Per the germline V gene, CDR1 is MNHNY and CDR2 is SVGAGI (reference sequence). V lost 6 bases to trimming and J lost 7 bases; unmatched junction nucleotides: 9.

This clone occurred a few times. This chain uses TRBV28 with TRBJ1-1; 11 positions agree with TRBD1. In germline, CDR1 is MDHEN, CDR2 SYDVKM. This CDR3 is 14 amino acids long. Losses at the gene ends were 4 bases for V and 7 bases for J; bases not matched to a gene: 5. The CDR3: CASSYPGQGGEAFF. CDR3 nucleotide sequence: TGTGCCAGCAGTTATCCGGGACAGGGGGGTGAAGCTTTCTTT.

In this sample, this clone turned up a few times. The genes are TRBV6-6 and TRBJ2-7, with 8 bases identical to TRBD2. Germline CDR1 MNHNY, CDR2 SVGAGI (reference sequence). Unmatched junction bases numbered 6, after V lost 6 bases and J lost 2 bases. The CDR3 contains 14 residues. The CDR3 DNA sequence: TGTGCCAGCAGGGCCCGGGAGGGGACCTACGAGCAGTACTTC. It specifies CASRAREGTYEQYF.

This clone came up a few times. The chain joins TRBV7-2 to TRBJ2-7; 7 bases line up with TRBD2. The germline V gene encodes CDR1 SGHTA and CDR2 FQGNSA. The CDR3 consists of 14 residues. Losses at the gene ends were 3 bases for V and 1 base for J; bases not matched to a gene: 3. The CDR3 region is CASSLGEGSYEQYF. DNA of the CDR3: TGTGCCAGCAGCTTGGGGGAGGGATCCTACGAGCAGTACTTC.

The rearrangement joins TRBV4-2 to TRBJ2-2, with 12 bases matching TRBD2. V gave up 0 bases and J gave up 4 bases; unmatched junction bases: 6. Per the germline V gene, CDR1 is LGHNA and CDR2 is YNFKEQ. The CDR3 sequence is 18 residues long. CDR3 sequence reads: CASSQDILAGGPTGELFF. As DNA, the CDR3 is TGTGCCAGCAGCCAAGATATTCTAGCGGGAGGGCCCACCGGGGAGCTGTTTTTT.

In this sample, this clone turned up a few times. The rearrangement uses TRBV11-2 and TRBJ2-1; 9 nucleotides line up with TRBD2. V lost 5 bases and J lost 6; bases outside the gene matches: 5. The CDR3 contains 14 residues. The germline V gene encodes CDR1 SGHAT and CDR2 FQNNGV. The CDR3 bases are TGTGCCAGCAGCACCGGACTAGCGCCCAATGAGCAGTTCTTC. As protein: CASSTGLAPNEQFF. Together with reference TRBV11-2 and TRBJ2-1, the CDR3 gives the full variable domain: EAGVAQSPRYKIIEKRQSVAFWCNPISGHATLYWYQQILGQGPKLLIQFQNNGVVDDSQLPKDRFSAERLKGVDSTLKIQPAKLEDSAVYLCASSTGLAPNEQFFGPGTRLTVL.

The chain has TRBV4-2 and TRBJ2-6; TRBD1 matches at 10 bases. The ends lost 3 bases at V and 1 base at J; junction bases unmatched: 6. This CDR3 comprises 18 residues. In germline, CDR1 is LGHNA, CDR2 YNFKEQ. The CDR3 DNA is TGTGCCAGCAGCCAGGAAGACAGGGGGCTTTCTGGGGCCAACGTCCTGACTTTC. Protein sequence: CASSQEDRGLSGANVLTF.

The genes are TRBV6-1 and TRBJ1-2; D is unresolved. This CDR3 spans 13 amino acids. The germline V gene encodes CDR1 MNHNS and CDR2 SASEGT. V was shortened by 1 base and J by 8 bases, with 11 bases between the two germline ends. The CDR3 bases are TGTGCCAGCAGTGAAGGTCCCGGACTGGGCTACACCTTC. This encodes CASSEGPGLGYTF.

The chain recombines TRBV5-1 with TRBJ1-5; perhaps TRBD1 as D (6 bases). V lost 4 bases, J lost 0 bases, and 11 bases lay in between. The CDR3 is made up of 15 amino acids. CDR1 SGHRS and CDR2 YFSETQ come from the germline V gene. The CDR3 nucleotides are TGCGCCAGCAGCCCCCAGGGGCTTAGCAATCAGCCCCAGCATTTT. It encodes CASSPQGLSNQPQHF.

Notes on this clone: Other DNA sequences in the sample encode the same CDR3. The V and J genes are TRBV18 and TRBJ2-5, with 9 bases aligning to TRBD1. The germline V gene has CDR1 KGHSH and CDR2 LQKENI. This CDR3 has 16 amino acids. The V and J ends lost 0 bases and 0 bases, in that order; junction bases with no gene match: 2. The CDR3 here is CASSPPTGGYQETQYF. Here the CDR3 DNA reads TGTGCCAGCTCACCACCGACAGGGGGGTACCAAGAGACCCAGTACTTC.

A word on this clone: One end of the junction varies from germline; a read error may be responsible. The gene calls are TRBV7-9 and TRBJ2-7, with TRBD1 matching over 10 bases. The CDR3 sequence is 15 residues long. The germline V gene encodes CDR1 SEHNR and CDR2 FQNEAQ (reference sequence). In nucleotides, the CDR3 is TGTGCCAGCAGTTTAGGACAGGGGGACTCGGGCGAGCAGTACTTC. It specifies CASSLGQGDSGEQYF.

A few counts support this clone. The chain combines TRBV4-3 with TRBJ2-1; TRBD2 matches 12 bases. With 6 bases clipped from V and 5 bases from J, the junction kept 5 bases outside the gene matches. This CDR3 spans 15 amino acids. Germline loops: CDR1 LGHNA, CDR2 YSLEER. The CDR3 DNA is TGCGCCAGCAGGGAAGGACTAGCGGGAAACAATGAGCAGTTCTTC. Amino acid sequence: CASREGLAGNNEQFF.

This clone was detected only a few times. The V and J genes are TRBV7-2 and TRBJ1-1; D ambiguous. The V end lost 4 bases, the J end lost 0 bases, and 6 bases lay between the germline ends. CDR1 and CDR2 from the germline V gene are SGHTA and FQGNSA. The CDR3 has 13 amino acids. The CDR3 here is CASSSSMNTEAFF. CDR3 sequence (DNA): TGTGCCAGCAGCTCTTCAATGAACACTGAAGCTTTCTTT. The whole variable domain, remainder taken from reference TRBV7-2 and TRBJ1-1, is GAGVSQSPSNKVTEKGKDVELRCDPISGHTALYWYRQSLGQGLEFLIYFQGNSAPDKSGLPSDRFSAERTGGSVSTLTIQRTQQEDSAVYLCASSSSMNTEAFFGQGTRLTVV.

This chain links TRBV27 with TRBJ2-5, with unresolved D. The CDR3 is 13 amino acids. Trimming took 2 bases from V and 2 from J, leaving 6 bases between them. The germline V gene encodes CDR1 MNHEY and CDR2 SMNVEV (reference sequence). CDR3 DNA sequence: TGTGCCAGCAGTTTAAAACCTCAAGAGACCCAGTACTTC. Translating gives CASSLKPQETQYF.

This clone was seen more than once but under ten times. The V gene is TRBV30, the J gene TRBJ1-1, with a possible D match to TRBD1 (5 bases). Germline CDR1 GTSNPN, CDR2 SVGIG (reference sequence). The ends were cut back, 1 base at V and 3 bases at J, with 9 bases in the middle. CDR3 size: 13 residues. The CDR3 reads CAWSGNRYTEAFF. The CDR3 DNA reads as TGTGCCTGGAGTGGGAACAGGTACACTGAAGCTTTCTTT.

This clone was recorded a few times. The chain employs TRBV6-5 and TRBJ2-1; no reliable D call. V lost 4 bases to trimming and J lost 10 bases, with 8 bases between them. The CDR3 totals 11 residues. Germline V CDR1 and CDR2: MNHEY, SVGAGI. CDR3 nucleotide sequence: TGTGCCAGCAGTTGGACCGGGGAGCAGTTCTTC. Its protein product is CASSWTGEQFF.

The chain combines TRBV11-2 with TRBJ2-5; D not resolved. Germline V CDR1 and CDR2: SGHAT, FQNNGV. The V end lost 6 bases, the J end lost 7 bases, and 15 bases lay between the germline ends. The CDR3 totals 13 residues. The CDR3 sequence: CASSPQPPRTQYF. CDR3 bases: TGTGCCAGCAGTCCCCAACCGCCACGGACCCAGTACTTC.

As for this clone: Within the sample, other DNA sequences also encode this same CDR3. The chain joins TRBV9 to TRBJ2-5; D is undetermined. Germline V gene data show CDR1 as SGDLS and CDR2 as YYNGEE. V gave up 0 bases and J gave up 0 bases, with 6 bases separating them. The CDR3 contains 14 residues. DNA of the CDR3: TGTGCCAGCAGCGTAGGTACAGACCAAGAGACCCAGTACTTC. Translation gives CASSVGTDQETQYF.

The gene calls are TRBV29-1 and TRBJ1-1; 9 bases are a match to TRBD1. Germline V lookup: CDR1 SQVTM, CDR2 ANQGSEA. This CDR3 is built from 13 residues. The V gene end was trimmed by 8 bases and the J gene end by 1 base; junction bases not matched to a gene: 5. The DNA of the CDR3 is TGCAGCATTAAGGGACAGGGGAACACTGAAGCTTTCTTT. It is translated as CSIKGQGNTEAFF.

The V gene is TRBV30, the J gene TRBJ2-2; D gene uncertain. The CDR3 length is 13 residues. V was pared by 2 bases and J by 8 bases, with 12 bases between. Per the germline V gene, CDR1 is GTSNPN and CDR2 is SVGIG (reference sequence). CDR3 in amino acids: CAWSQMSVGELFF. As DNA, the CDR3 is TGTGCCTGGAGTCAGATGAGTGTTGGGGAGCTGTTTTTT. The full variable domain, its missing parts supplied by reference TRBV30 and TRBJ2-2, is SQTIHQWPATLVQPVGSPLSLECTVEGTSNPNLYWYRQAAGRGLQLLFYSVGIGQISSEVPQNLSASRPQDRQFILSSKKLLLSDSGFYLCAWSQMSVGELFFGEGSRLTVL.

In its sample, this clone was seen many times. The CDR3 reads CASRDLDRGLGNEQFF. The CDR3 DNA sequence: TGTGCCAGCAGAGACCTGGACAGGGGGCTGGGAAATGAGCAGTTCTTC. The chain joins TRBV2 to TRBJ2-1, with 11 nucleotides matching TRBD1. The CDR3 loop spans 16 amino acids. Germline loops: CDR1 SNHLY, CDR2 FYNNEI. V gave up 6 bases and J gave up 7 bases; unmatched junction bases: 11.

This clone came up a few times. The V gene is TRBV7-2, the J gene TRBJ2-1, with D possibly matching TRBD2 (6 bases). Germline CDR1 and CDR2: SGHTA and FQGNSA. The CDR3 has 16 residues. V was trimmed by 5 bases and J by 0 bases, leaving 14 bases between them. CDR3 sequence reads: CASSPIGGSSYNEQFF. DNA for the CDR3: TGTGCCAGCAGCCCCATCGGGGGTAGCTCCTACAATGAGCAGTTCTTC.

The chain uses TRBV9 and TRBJ1-3, with TRBD1 as a possible D gene (5 bases). With 0 bases removed from V and 0 bases from J, the gap between germline ends came to 10 bases. Germline V lookup: CDR1 SGDLS, CDR2 YYNGEE. The CDR3 spans 16 residues. The CDR3 bases are TGTGCCAGCAGCGTAGGGGGGGTGCTCTCTGGAAACACCATATATTTT. It codes for CASSVGGVLSGNTIYF.

The J gene is TRBJ2-7, the V gene TRBV5-6, with 7 bases aligning to TRBD1. Per germline, CDR1 SGHDT and CDR2 YYEEEE. J was trimmed by 4 bases and V by 4 bases; bases with no gene match: 5. The CDR3 is 13 amino acids. The CDR3 DNA sequence: TGTGCCAGCAGCATCCGGGACAGTTACGAGCAGTACTTC. Its protein product is CASSIRDSYEQYF.